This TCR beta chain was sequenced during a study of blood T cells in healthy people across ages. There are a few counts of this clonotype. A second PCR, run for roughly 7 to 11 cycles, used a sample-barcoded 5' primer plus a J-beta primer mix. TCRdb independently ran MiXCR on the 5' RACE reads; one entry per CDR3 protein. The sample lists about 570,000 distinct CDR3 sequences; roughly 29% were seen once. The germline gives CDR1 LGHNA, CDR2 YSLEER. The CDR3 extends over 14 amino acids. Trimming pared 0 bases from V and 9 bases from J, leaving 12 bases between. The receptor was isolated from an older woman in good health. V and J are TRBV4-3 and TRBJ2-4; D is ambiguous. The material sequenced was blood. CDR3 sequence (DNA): TGCGCCAGCAGCCAAGAGCGTCGTACAGCCATTCAGTACTTC. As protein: CASSQERRTAIQYF.